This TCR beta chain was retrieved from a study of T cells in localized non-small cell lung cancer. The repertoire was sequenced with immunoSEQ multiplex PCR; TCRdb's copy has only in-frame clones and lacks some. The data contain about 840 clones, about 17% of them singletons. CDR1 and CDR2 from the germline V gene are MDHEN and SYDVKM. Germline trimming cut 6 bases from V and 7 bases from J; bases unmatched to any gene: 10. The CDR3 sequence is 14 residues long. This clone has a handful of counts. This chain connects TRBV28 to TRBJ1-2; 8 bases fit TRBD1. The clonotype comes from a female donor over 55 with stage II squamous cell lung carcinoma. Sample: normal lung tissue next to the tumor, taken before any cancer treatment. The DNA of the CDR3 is TGTGCCAGCAGGGTCCCGGGACAGGACTTTGGCTACACCTTC. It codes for CASRVPGQDFGYTF.